This T cell receptor (beta chain) was captured by sequencing in a study of OX40 agonist ivuxolimab in advanced cancers. The study, taken as a whole, reports: The CD4+ and CD8+ T cells in the blood had expanded clonally by week 6 at 0.1 to 3.0 mg/kg.

The CDR3 is 14 amino acids. Germline-derived CDR1 and CDR2 are SEHNR and FQNEAQ (reference sequence). Trimming pared 5 bases from V and 5 bases from J, leaving 13 bases between. Data came from immunoSEQ multiplex PCR; TCRdb stores just in-frame clones and leaves some out. Of about 81,000 clones in the sample, about 88% were seen once. With respect to this clone: Its cognate antigen is unknown.

The receptor was derived from an adult with an advanced solid tumor such as melanoma, head and neck, liver or kidney cancer. The gene calls are TRBV7-9 and TRBJ2-1, with D possibly called TRBD1 or TRBD2 (6 bases each). This specimen was CD4+ or CD8+ T cells sorted from blood, taken in a trial of the OX40 agonist ivuxolimab. The CDR3 coding sequence is TGTGCCAGCAGCCTAGGGGGGCCGCACAATGAGCAGTTCTTC. Amino acid sequence: CASSLGGPHNEQFF.